The clone carrying this TCR beta chain was seen a handful of times. This sample was included in a study of blood T cells in healthy people across ages. The V and J ends lost 2 bases and 6 bases respectively, with 17 bases between them. The CDR3 sequence is 14 residues long. Germline V CDR1 and CDR2: DFQATT, SNEGSKA (reference sequence). It was with a sample-barcoded 5' primer and a J-beta primer mix that a second PCR of about 6 to 12 cycles was run. Every cDNA molecule bore a tag from a template-switch adaptor containing 12 random nucleotides. TCRdb reprocessed the 5' RACE reads with MiXCR, giving one entry per CDR3 protein. The table shows around 500,000 distinct CDR3 sequences, with about 27% occurring only once. The sample was also linked to a second study, of T cells of mothers and their children. That report notes: Added by the second PCR's M1S primer were sample barcodes and 2-4 random nucleotides. There were no persistent microchimeric T cell clones detected.

The J gene is TRBJ2-7, the V gene TRBV20-1; D call uncertain. This sequence originates from a boy younger than 10 in good health. Sequencing was done on a sample of blood. This CDR3 is CSARPPGSQFEQYF. DNA of the CDR3: TGCAGTGCTAGACCCCCAGGTAGTCAGTTCGAGCAGTACTTC.